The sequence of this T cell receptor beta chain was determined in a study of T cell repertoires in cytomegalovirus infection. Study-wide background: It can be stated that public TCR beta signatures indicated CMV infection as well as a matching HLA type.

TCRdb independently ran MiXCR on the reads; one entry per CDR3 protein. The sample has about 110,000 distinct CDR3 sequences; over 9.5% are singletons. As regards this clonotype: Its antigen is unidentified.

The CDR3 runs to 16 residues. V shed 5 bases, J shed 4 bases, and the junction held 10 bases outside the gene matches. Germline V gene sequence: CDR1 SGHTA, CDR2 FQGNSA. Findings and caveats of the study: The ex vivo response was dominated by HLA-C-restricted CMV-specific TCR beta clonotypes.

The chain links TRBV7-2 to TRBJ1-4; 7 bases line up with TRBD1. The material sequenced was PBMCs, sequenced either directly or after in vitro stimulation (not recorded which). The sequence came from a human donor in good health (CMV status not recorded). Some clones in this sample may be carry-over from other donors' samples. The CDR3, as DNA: TGTGCCAGCAGCCTGGGCAACAGGGGCGGTAATGAAAAACTGTTTTTT. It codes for CASSLGNRGGNEKLFF.